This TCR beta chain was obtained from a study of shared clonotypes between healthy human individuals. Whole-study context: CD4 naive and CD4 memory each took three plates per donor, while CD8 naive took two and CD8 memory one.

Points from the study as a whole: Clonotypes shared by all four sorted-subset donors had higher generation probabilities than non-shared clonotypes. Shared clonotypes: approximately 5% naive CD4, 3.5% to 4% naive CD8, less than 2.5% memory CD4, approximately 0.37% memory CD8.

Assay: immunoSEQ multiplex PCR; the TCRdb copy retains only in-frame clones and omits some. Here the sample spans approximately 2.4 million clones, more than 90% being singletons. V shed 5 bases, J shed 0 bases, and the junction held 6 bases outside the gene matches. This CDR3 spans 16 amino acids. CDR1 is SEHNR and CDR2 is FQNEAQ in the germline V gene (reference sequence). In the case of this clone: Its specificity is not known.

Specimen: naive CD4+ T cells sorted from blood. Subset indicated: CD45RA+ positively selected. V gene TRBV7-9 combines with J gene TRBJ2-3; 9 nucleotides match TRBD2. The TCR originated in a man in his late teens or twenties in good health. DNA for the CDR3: TGTGCCAGCAGCGTTAGCGGGGGCCTAAGCACAGATACGCAGTATTTT. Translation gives CASSVSGGLSTDTQYF. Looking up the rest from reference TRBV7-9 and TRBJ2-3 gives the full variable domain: DTGVSQNPRHKITKRGQNVTFRCDPISEHNRLYWYRQTLGQGPEFLTYFQNEAQLEKSRLLSDRFSAERPKGSFSTLEIQRTEQGDSAMYLCASSVSGGLSTDTQYFGPGTRLTVL.